Given below is one T cell receptor (beta chain) in context. The antigen remains undetermined. This specimen comes from a study of shared clonotypes between healthy human individuals. Sorted-subset replicate PCR reactions were performed with 150 to 200 ng DNA, corresponding to roughly 30,000 T cell genomes. The protocol was immunoSEQ multiplex PCR, while the TCRdb copy is restricted to in-frame clones and leaves out a portion. Of hundreds of thousands of clones in the sample, 92% were seen once. Trimming stripped 9 bases from V and 4 bases from J, with 12 bases between. The CDR3 totals 12 residues. Looked up from germline, CDR1 is MNHEY and CDR2 is SVGAGI. General observations from the study: Naive CD4 clonotypes were shared across a handful of donors at approximately 5.3%.

CD45RO-negative, CCR7-selected cells formed the naive CD8 fraction, which excluded terminally differentiated effector memory CD45RA+ cells. The sequencing input was naive CD8+ T cells sorted from blood. V usage is TRBV6-5 and J usage is TRBJ2-5; possible D gene TRBD2, 5 bases. This receptor was identified in a man younger than 40 in good health. CDR3 coding DNA: TGTGCCAGAGTCCGAGGGAGAGAGACCCAGTACTTC. As protein: CARVRGRETQYF.